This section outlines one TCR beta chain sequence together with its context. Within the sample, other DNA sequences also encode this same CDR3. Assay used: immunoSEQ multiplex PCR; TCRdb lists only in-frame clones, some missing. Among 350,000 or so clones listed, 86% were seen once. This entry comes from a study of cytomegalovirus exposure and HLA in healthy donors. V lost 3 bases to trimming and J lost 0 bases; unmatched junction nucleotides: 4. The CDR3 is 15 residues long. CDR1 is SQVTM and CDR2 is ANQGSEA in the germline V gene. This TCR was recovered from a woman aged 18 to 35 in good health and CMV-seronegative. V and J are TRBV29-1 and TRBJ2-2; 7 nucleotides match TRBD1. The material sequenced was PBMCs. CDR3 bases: TGCAGCGTTGAGGGGCAGGGGGCGAACACCGGGGAGCTGTTTTTT. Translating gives CSVEGQGANTGELFF.